What follows is one T cell receptor (beta chain) and its context. The antigen is unknown. Exposure to brentuximab vedotin varied, and each patient had relapsed following autologous stem cell transplantation. PBMCs were thawed, and CD8+ T cells were then isolated from them by magnetic negative selection. The sample is drawn from a study of PD-1 blockade in classical Hodgkin lymphoma. Findings of the study overall: Whatever underlies the repertoire differences (possibly disease activity or prior therapy) remains undefined.

Clones were sequenced by immunoSEQ multiplex PCR, and TCRdb holds only the in-frame ones, with some missing. Of some 8,000 clones in the sample, around 84% were seen once. This receptor was obtained from a human donor with classical Hodgkin lymphoma. The starting material was CD8+ T cells from blood, obtained at baseline.

The CDR3 DNA is TGCGCCAGCAGCCAAGGTTGGGACAGGGGGCTTTTAGACTACGAGCAGTACTTC. Residues: CASSQGWDRGLLDYEQYF. The chain couples TRBV4-1 to TRBJ2-7, with TRBD1 matching 12 bases. The V gene end was trimmed by 1 base and the J gene end by 3 bases; junction bases not matched to a gene: 10. CDR3 length: 18 residues. CDR1 MGHRA and CDR2 YSYEKL come from the germline V gene.